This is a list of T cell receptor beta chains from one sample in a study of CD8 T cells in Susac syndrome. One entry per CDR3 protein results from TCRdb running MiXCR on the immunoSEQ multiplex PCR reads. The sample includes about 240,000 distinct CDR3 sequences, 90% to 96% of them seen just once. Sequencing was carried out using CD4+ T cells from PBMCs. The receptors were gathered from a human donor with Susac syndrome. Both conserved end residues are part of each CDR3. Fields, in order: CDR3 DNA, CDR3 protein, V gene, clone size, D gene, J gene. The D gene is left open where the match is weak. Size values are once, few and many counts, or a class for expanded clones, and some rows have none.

TGCAGCGTTGTTGGTGCGGGAGAAGTCGAGACCCAGTACTTC CSVVGAGEVETQYF TRBV29-1 NA TRBD2 TRBJ2-5
TGTGCCAGCAGCCCCTGGGGGGTGGAGCAGTTCTTC CASSPWGVEQFF TRBV11-2 NA NA TRBJ2-1
TGCAGTGCTAGATCAAGCTCTGGGGCCAACGTCCTGACTTTC CSARSSSGANVLTF TRBV20-1 NA NA TRBJ2-6
TGCAGTGCTAGAGATACGTTGAGAGATGAAGCTTTCTTT CSARDTLRDEAFF TRBV20-1 NA NA TRBJ1-1
TGCAGTGCCCGGATGGGTAGCGGGAGTGGCGAGCAGTACTTC CSARMGSGSGEQYF TRBV20-1 NA TRBD2 TRBJ2-7
TGCAGCGCGACTGATGAGGGGCGGAACTATGGCTACACCTTC CSATDEGRNYGYTF TRBV29-1 NA NA TRBJ1-2
TGTGCCACCAGTGATTTACTCTACAAACAACACGAAGCTTTCTTT CATSDLLYKQHEAFF TRBV24-1 NA NA TRBJ1-1
TGTGCCAGCAGTTCCGACTCGGGACTACAACAGTTCTTC CASSSDSGLQQFF TRBV12-3/TRBV12-4 NA TRBD2 TRBJ2-1
TGTGCCAGCAGTTTTGGCTCCGGGGGCTACACCTTC CASSFGSGGYTF TRBV12-3/TRBV12-4 NA NA TRBJ1-2
TGTGCCAGCCGGACAGGAGGGGGCTCCTACAATGAGCAGTTCTTC CASRTGGGSYNEQFF TRBV2 NA NA TRBJ2-1
TGTGCCAGCAGCGTCAAGGACGCAACCTACGAGCAGTACTTC CASSVKDATYEQYF TRBV7-8 NA NA TRBJ2-7
TGTGCCAGCAACCAGGGACTACCGAACACCGGGGAGCTGTTTTTT CASNQGLPNTGELFF TRBV6-5 NA TRBD2 TRBJ2-2
TGCGCCAGCAGACTACGGGACAGCTCCTACGAGCAGTACTTC CASRLRDSSYEQYF TRBV10-2 NA TRBD1 TRBJ2-7
TGTGCCACCCTGGGAGCCAAAAACATTCAGTACTTC CATLGAKNIQYF TRBV6-5 NA NA TRBJ2-4
TGTGCCAGCAGCCCTCCGGACCAATACGAGCAGTACTTC CASSPPDQYEQYF TRBV3-1 NA NA TRBJ2-7
TGCAGCGTTGGGACAACTGAAAAACTGTTTTTT CSVGTTEKLFF TRBV29-1 NA NA TRBJ1-4
TGTGCCTGGAGCGGCATTACGGGACCGGGAAAACTGTTTTTT CAWSGITGPGKLFF TRBV30 NA NA TRBJ1-4
TGTGCCAGCAACTACGAGCAGTACTTC CASNYEQYF TRBV11-2 NA NA TRBJ2-7
TGCAGCGTCCGGCTTTGGGGGGGCGAAGATGGCTACACCTTC CSVRLWGGEDGYTF TRBV29-1 NA NA TRBJ1-2
TGTGCCAGCAGTTTATCTTCCGGGACAGCACCCGAGCAGTACTTC CASSLSSGTAPEQYF TRBV28 NA TRBD1 TRBJ2-7
TGTGCCAGCAGTCACTCCGGGACAGAGACCCATGGATTAGGCTACACCTTC CASSHSGTETHGLGYTF TRBV11-2 NA TRBD1 TRBJ1-2
TGTGCCAGCAGCCAGGGGTTCTATGGCTACACCTTC CASSQGFYGYTF TRBV3-1 once NA TRBJ1-2